This entry lists 32 T cell receptor beta chains sequenced from one sample in a study of control samples from healthy donors and cancer patients. TCRdb's copy holds only in-frame clones and misses some; the assay was immunoSEQ multiplex PCR. The table records 100,000 to 150,000 clones, nearly 90% of them present only once. Sequencing input: PBMCs. These receptors were taken from a man aged 45-65 years with head and neck cancer.

This clone was picked up one time. This chain connects TRBV29-1 to TRBJ2-1; 9 nucleotides align to TRBD1. With V trimmed by 6 bases and J by 5 bases, 8 bases remained unmatched. Germline V gene data show CDR1 as SQVTM and CDR2 as ANQGSEA. This CDR3 is 14 amino acids long. Here the CDR3 DNA reads TGCAGCGTCTCGGGACAGGGCACCCACAATGAGCAGTTCTTC. It specifies CSVSGQGTHNEQFF.

The CDR3 coding sequence is TGTGCCAGCAGTTACGGGACTCACAATGAGCAGTTCTTC. It translates to CASSYGTHNEQFF. The chain employs TRBV6-5 and TRBJ2-1; the D gene is possibly TRBD2 (6 bases). Trimming removed 2 bases at V and 5 bases at J, with 7 bases between. Per the germline V gene, CDR1 is MNHEY and CDR2 is SVGAGI. There are 13 residues in the CDR3.

This chain joins TRBV7-6 and TRBJ2-2, with TRBD2 matching over 9 bases. The V gene's germline CDR1 is SGHVS and CDR2 FNYEAQ. Trimming removed 2 bases from V and 1 base from J; junction bases left unmatched: 5. This CDR3 spans 17 amino acids. This CDR3 is CASSLTTSGQNTGELFF. CDR3 bases: TGTGCCAGCAGCTTAACGACTAGCGGACAGAACACCGGGGAGCTGTTTTTT.

This clone appeared a few times. The chain uses TRBV19 and TRBJ2-6; D remains ambiguous. The CDR3 has 15 residues. The V end lost 5 bases, the J end lost 0 bases, and 8 bases lay between the germline ends. Germline assignment: CDR1 LNHDA and CDR2 SQIVND (reference sequence). CDR3 amino acids: CASSPQSSGANVLTF. The CDR3 nucleotides read TGTGCCAGTAGTCCTCAAAGCTCTGGGGCCAACGTCCTGACTTTC.

V and J are TRBV10-3 and TRBJ2-5; 9 bases agree with TRBD2. Germline V gives CDR1 ENHRY, CDR2 SYGVKD. The CDR3 runs to 15 residues. The junction had 9 bases not matched to a gene; V was cut back by 6 bases and J by 4 bases. CDR3 nucleotides: TGTGCCATCAGCCAGGGACTAGCTCGTCGAGAGACCCAGTACTTC. Amino acids: CAISQGLARRETQYF.

V is TRBV5-8 and J is TRBJ1-5; D unresolved. The length of the CDR3 is 11 residues. Germline V gene sequence: CDR1 SGHTS, CDR2 YDEGEE. Trimming pared 1 base from V and 6 bases from J, leaving 2 bases between. For the CDR3, the DNA is TGTGCCAGCAGCTTGCGTCAGCCCCAGCATTTT. Protein sequence: CASSLRQPQHF.

The chain carries TRBV24-1 and TRBJ2-1; 12 bases map to TRBD2. This CDR3 contains 17 residues. V was clipped by 3 bases and J by 4 bases; unmatched bases: 6. From germline, CDR1 is KGHDR and CDR2 SFDVKD. The CDR3 sequence: CATSDQTSGSFYNEQFF. In nucleotides, the CDR3 is TGTGCCACCAGTGATCAGACTAGCGGGAGTTTTTACAATGAGCAGTTCTTC.

The chain recombines TRBV5-1 with TRBJ2-6; D not resolved. This CDR3 has 16 amino acids. V was clipped by 3 bases and J by 2 bases, with 12 bases between them. Germline V gene sequence: CDR1 SGHRS, CDR2 YFSETQ. CDR3 protein: CASSWNKPAGANVLTF. The CDR3 DNA is TGCGCCAGCAGCTGGAACAAGCCGGCTGGGGCCAACGTCCTGACTTTC. The variable domain in full, with the rest retrieved from reference TRBV5-1 and TRBJ2-6, is KAGVTQTPRYLIKTRGQQVTLSCSPISGHRSVSWYQQTPGQGLQFLFEYFSETQRNKGNFPGRFSGRQFSNSRSEMNVSTLELGDSALYLCASSWNKPAGANVLTFGAGSRLTVL.

In its sample, this clone was seen once. This rearrangement joins TRBV7-2 to TRBJ2-7, with TRBD2 matching over 11 bases. The CDR3 totals 16 residues. With V trimmed by 4 bases and J by 2 bases, 7 bases remained unmatched. The germline gives CDR1 SGHTA, CDR2 FQGNSA. The CDR3 DNA reads TGTGCCAGCAGCTCCCGGTCGGGACTAGCGGCCTACGAGCAGTACTTC. It yields the protein CASSSRSGLAAYEQYF.

This chain joins TRBV5-1 and TRBJ2-2, with TRBD1 matching over 10 bases. This CDR3 region has 16 residues. Germline CDR1 reads SGHRS; CDR2 reads YFSETQ. Trimming took 0 bases from V and 6 from J; bases not matched to a gene: 5. The CDR3 DNA reads as TGCGCCAGCAGCTTGGGGGACAGGGGAGAGGCCGGGGAGCTGTTTTTT. Its protein product is CASSLGDRGEAGELFF. Looking up the rest from reference TRBV5-1 and TRBJ2-2 gives the full variable domain: KAGVTQTPRYLIKTRGQQVTLSCSPISGHRSVSWYQQTPGQGLQFLFEYFSETQRNKGNFPGRFSGRQFSNSRSEMNVSTLELGDSALYLCASSLGDRGEAGELFFGEGSRLTVL.

This chain connects TRBV11-2 to TRBJ2-1; D call uncertain. The CDR3 contains 11 residues. CDR1 SGHAT and CDR2 FQNNGV come from the germline V gene. Trimming stripped 0 bases from V and 9 bases from J, with 3 bases between. The CDR3 region has the DNA TGTGCCAGCAGCTTAGAGCGTGAGCAGTTCTTC. Residues: CASSLEREQFF. The full variable domain, in which reference TRBV11-2 and TRBJ2-1 provide the parts outside the CDR3, is EAGVAQSPRYKIIEKRQSVAFWCNPISGHATLYWYQQILGQGPKLLIQFQNNGVVDDSQLPKDRFSAERLKGVDSTLKIQPAKLEDSAVYLCASSLEREQFFGPGTRLTVL.

This chain links TRBV24-1 with TRBJ1-5; 8 bases match TRBD1. CDR3 length equals 14 residues. Germline V gene data show CDR1 as KGHDR and CDR2 as SFDVKD. The V gene end was trimmed by 5 bases and the J gene end by 5 bases; junction bases not matched to a gene: 4. CDR3 amino acids: CATSVRGQDQPQHF. The DNA of the CDR3 is TGTGCCACCAGTGTCAGGGGGCAGGATCAGCCCCAGCATTTT.

The CDR3 protein is CSAGTGYGYTF. For the CDR3, the DNA is TGCAGTGCGGGGACAGGATATGGCTACACCTTC. The chain links TRBV20-1 to TRBJ1-2; 8 bases agree with TRBD1. Germline V lookup: CDR1 DFQATT, CDR2 SNEGSKA (reference sequence). This CDR3 comprises 11 residues. The ends lost 6 bases at V and 5 bases at J; junction bases unmatched: 2.

V usage is TRBV5-4 and J usage is TRBJ1-2; 7 bases line up with TRBD1. V shed 4 bases, J shed 7 bases, and the junction held 13 bases outside the gene matches. This CDR3 region has 15 residues. The germline V gene has CDR1 SGHNT and CDR2 YYREEE (reference sequence). The CDR3 region has the DNA TGTGCCAGCAGCCTACAGGGGCCCTTGACCGGTGGCTACACCTTC. This encodes CASSLQGPLTGGYTF.

The genes are TRBV28 and TRBJ2-7, with 8 nucleotides matching TRBD1. The CDR3 has 14 residues. V was clipped by 11 bases and J by 7 bases; unmatched bases: 16. Germline V gene lookup returns CDR1 MDHEN and CDR2 SYDVKM. The CDR3 here is CAAEAGGRSREQYF. CDR3 nucleotide sequence: TGTGCCGCCGAGGCAGGGGGCAGGTCGAGAGAGCAGTACTTC.

The gene calls are TRBV19 and TRBJ2-3, with TRBD2 as a possible D gene (5 bases). The CDR3 covers 17 residues. Trimming took off 2 bases at V and 4 bases at J, with 19 bases between the two ends. Germline CDR1 is LNHDA and CDR2 is SQIVND (reference sequence). CDR3 residues: CASSIRIRVGAADTQYF. The CDR3 DNA follows: TGTGCCAGTAGTATACGGATACGGGTGGGAGCAGCAGATACGCAGTATTTT.

The chain combines TRBV28 with TRBJ1-1; possibly TRBD1 for D (6 bases). V shed 6 bases and J shed 1 base, with 18 bases lying between them. This CDR3 region has 16 residues. Germline V gene sequence: CDR1 MDHEN, CDR2 SYDVKM. The CDR3 nucleotides are TGTGCCAGCAGGGAGCCGAGGGGGAGGAAGAACACTGAAGCTTTCTTT. This codes for CASREPRGRKNTEAFF.

The chain is built from TRBV7-9 and TRBJ2-5, with 14 bases identical to TRBD2. V lost 5 bases and J lost 4; bases outside the gene matches: 3. Germline CDR1 and CDR2: SEHNR and FQNEAQ (reference sequence). The CDR3 is 15 amino acids. The CDR3 is CASSPGLAGVETQYF. CDR3 nucleotide sequence: TGTGCCAGCAGCCCGGGACTAGCGGGAGTAGAGACCCAGTACTTC.

The chain has TRBV9 and TRBJ2-4; a possible D gene is TRBD1 (6 bases). The CDR3 runs 14 residues. V lost 4 bases and J 8 bases, leaving 16 bases between the germline ends. Germline V gives CDR1 SGDLS, CDR2 YYNGEE. CDR3: CASSPGQPGDIQYF. The CDR3 bases are TGTGCCAGCAGCCCCGGACAGCCCGGGGACATTCAGTACTTC.

This sequence joins TRBV5-6 and TRBJ1-2; D gene ambiguous. CDR1 is SGHDT and CDR2 is YYEEEE in the germline V gene. Trimming shortened V by 4 bases and J by 0 bases, and 7 bases separated the two germline ends. The CDR3 sequence is 13 residues long. The CDR3 nucleotides read TGTGCCAGCAGCCGAGGGACTAACTATGGCTACACCTTC. This sequence encodes CASSRGTNYGYTF. Using reference TRBV5-6 and TRBJ1-2 for the parts outside the CDR3, the full variable domain is DAGVTQSPTHLIKTRGQQVTLRCSPKSGHDTVSWYQQALGQGPQFIFQYYEEEERQRGNFPDRFSGHQFPNYSSELNVNALLLGDSALYLCASSRGTNYGYTFGSGTRLTVV.

The rearrangement joins TRBV19 to TRBJ1-2, with a tentative D call TRBD1 (5 bases). V was clipped by 6 bases and J by 1 base, with 9 bases between them. The length of the CDR3 is 13 residues. Germline V gene data show CDR1 as LNHDA and CDR2 as SQIVND (reference sequence). The CDR3: CASRKDSNYGYTF. Here the CDR3 DNA reads TGTGCCAGTAGAAAAGACAGTAACTATGGCTACACCTTC.

The chain carries TRBV27 and TRBJ2-6; 10 bases map to TRBD1. Losses at the gene ends were 6 bases for V and 2 bases for J; bases not matched to a gene: 7. The germline gives CDR1 MNHEY, CDR2 SMNVEV (reference sequence). This CDR3 comprises 17 residues. CDR3 amino acids: CASSLGQGSTGANVLTF. CDR3 bases: TGTGCCAGCAGCCTGGGACAGGGGAGCACTGGGGCCAACGTCCTGACTTTC.

There are a few counts of this clone. J is TRBJ2-6 and V is TRBV7-2, with TRBD1 matching 10 bases. V lost 1 base to trimming and J lost 0 bases; unmatched junction nucleotides: 3. There are 18 residues in the CDR3. Germline V CDR1 and CDR2: SGHTA, FQGNSA. CDR3 sequence reads: CASSLGGQGSSGANVLTF. The CDR3 region has the DNA TGTGCCAGCAGCTTAGGGGGACAGGGGAGCTCTGGGGCCAACGTCCTGACTTTC.

The V call is TRBV7-9, the J call TRBJ2-5; TRBD2 aligns across 12 bases. The trim removed 3 bases at V and 5 bases at J, leaving 1 base unmatched. The CDR3 length is 14 residues. Germline V lookup: CDR1 SEHNR, CDR2 FQNEAQ (reference sequence). The CDR3 DNA sequence: TGTGCCAGCAGCTTTACTAGCGGGGGGGAGACCCAGTACTTC. This sequence encodes CASSFTSGGETQYF.

This clone has a single count. The rearrangement uses TRBV6-6 and TRBJ2-1, with D perhaps TRBD1 (6 bases). The CDR3 is 14 residues long. Germline V gene lookup returns CDR1 MNHNY and CDR2 SVGAGI (reference sequence). Trimming removed 6 bases at V and 9 bases at J, with 18 bases between. The CDR3 nucleotides read TGTGCCAGCAGCCCCTCAACAGGGATCGCTGAGCAGTTCTTC. Translating it yields CASSPSTGIAEQFF.

There are a few counts of this clone. V gene TRBV6-5 combines with J gene TRBJ1-1; D ambiguous. This CDR3 spans 13 amino acids. Germline values: CDR1 MNHEY, CDR2 SVGAGI. The V and J ends lost 1 base and 3 bases respectively, with 6 bases between them. The chain's CDR3 is CASSYFGDTEAFF. CDR3 nucleotide sequence: TGTGCCAGCAGTTACTTTGGGGACACTGAAGCTTTCTTT.

This rearrangement joins TRBV19 to TRBJ1-1; a weak D match, TRBD1 (5 bases). CDR3 size: 15 residues. Looked up from germline, CDR1 is LNHDA and CDR2 is SQIVND (reference sequence). Trimming stripped 5 bases from V and 5 bases from J, with 18 bases between. Here the CDR3 reads CASSPPRQGFTEAFF. CDR3 in DNA: TGTGCCAGTAGTCCCCCTCGGCAGGGTTTTACTGAAGCTTTCTTT.

A single count supports this clone. The chain joins TRBV10-2 to TRBJ1-5, with 7 nucleotides matching TRBD1. Looked up from germline, CDR1 is WSHSY and CDR2 is SAAADI. The trim removed 2 bases at V and 9 bases at J, leaving 7 bases unmatched. The CDR3 sequence is 14 residues long. The CDR3 reads CASSEEGAVRPQHF. DNA of the CDR3: TGCGCCAGCAGTGAGGAGGGGGCTGTTCGGCCCCAGCATTTT.

The rearrangement links TRBV5-1 to TRBJ2-2; D perhaps matches TRBD1 (6 bases). V lost 2 bases to trimming and J lost 6 bases, with 11 bases between them. The germline gives CDR1 SGHRS, CDR2 YFSETQ. This CDR3 is built from 14 residues. The CDR3 region is CASSFTGMAGELFF. The CDR3 DNA reads as TGCGCCAGCAGCTTCACAGGGATGGCCGGGGAGCTGTTTTTT.

This clone has just one count. The chain's CDR3 is CASSSRPQGTQYF. In DNA form, the CDR3 reads TGTGCCAGCAGTTCGAGGCCCCAGGGGACCCAGTACTTC. The V and J genes are TRBV6-5 and TRBJ2-5, with D possibly matching TRBD1 (5 bases). Trimming left V 4 bases short and J 7 bases short, with 13 bases between. Looked up from germline, CDR1 is MNHEY and CDR2 is SVGAGI. The CDR3 length is 13 residues.

The gene calls are TRBV4-2 and TRBJ1-1; 10 bases are shared with TRBD1. J was trimmed by 5 bases and V by 4 bases; bases with no gene match: 4. Germline V lookup: CDR1 LGHNA, CDR2 YNFKEQ. The CDR3 runs to 14 residues. CDR3 DNA: TGTGCCAGCAGCCCTGGACAGGGGGAGACTGAAGCTTTCTTT. Its protein is CASSPGQGETEAFF.

The rearrangement joins TRBV5-4 to TRBJ2-1; 9 nucleotides align to TRBD2. Per the germline V gene, CDR1 is SGHNT and CDR2 is YYREEE (reference sequence). Losses at the gene ends were 4 bases for V and 7 bases for J; bases not matched to a gene: 6. The CDR3 runs 14 residues. CDR3 coding DNA: TGTGCCAGCAGCACCGGGACTAGCACTAATGAGCAGTTCTTC. It encodes CASSTGTSTNEQFF.